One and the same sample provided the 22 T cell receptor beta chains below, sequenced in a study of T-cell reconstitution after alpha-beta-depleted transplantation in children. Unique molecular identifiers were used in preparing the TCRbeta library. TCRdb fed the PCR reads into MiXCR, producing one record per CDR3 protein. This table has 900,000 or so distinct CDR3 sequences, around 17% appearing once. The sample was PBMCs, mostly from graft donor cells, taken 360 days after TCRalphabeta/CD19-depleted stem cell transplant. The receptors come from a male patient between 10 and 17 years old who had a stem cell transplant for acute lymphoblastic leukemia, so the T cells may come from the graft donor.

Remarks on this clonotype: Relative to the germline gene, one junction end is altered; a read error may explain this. The CDR3 sequence is CASSQGQASSYNSPLHF. The CDR3, as DNA: TGCGCCAGCAGCCAAGGACAGGCAAGCTCCTACAATTCACCCCTCCACTTT. V and J are TRBV4-1 and TRBJ1-6, with TRBD1 as a possible D gene (6 bases). Germline-derived CDR1 and CDR2 are MGHRA and YSYEKL. CDR3 length: 17 amino acids.

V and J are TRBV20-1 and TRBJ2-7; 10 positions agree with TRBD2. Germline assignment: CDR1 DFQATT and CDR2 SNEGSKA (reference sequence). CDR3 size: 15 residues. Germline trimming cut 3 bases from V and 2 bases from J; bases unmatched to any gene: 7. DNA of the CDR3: TGCAGTGCTAGGGCCCCTAGCGGGAGTGCCTACGAGCAGTACTTC. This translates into CSARAPSGSAYEQYF.

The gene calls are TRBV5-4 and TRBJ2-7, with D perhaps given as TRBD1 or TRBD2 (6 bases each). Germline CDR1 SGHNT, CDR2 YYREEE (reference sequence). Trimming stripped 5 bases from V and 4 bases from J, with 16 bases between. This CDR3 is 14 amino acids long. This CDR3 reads CASSSLLGGYEQYF. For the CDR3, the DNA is TGTGCCAGCAGTTCCTTGCTAGGGGGGTACGAGCAGTACTTC.

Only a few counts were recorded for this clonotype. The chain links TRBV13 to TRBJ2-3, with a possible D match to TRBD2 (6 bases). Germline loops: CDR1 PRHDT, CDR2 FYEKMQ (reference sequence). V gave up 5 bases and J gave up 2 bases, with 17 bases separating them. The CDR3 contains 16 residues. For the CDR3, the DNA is TGTGCCAGCAGCGCGCGCACCGGGACTTCCACAGATACGCAGTATTTT. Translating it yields CASSARTGTSTDTQYF.

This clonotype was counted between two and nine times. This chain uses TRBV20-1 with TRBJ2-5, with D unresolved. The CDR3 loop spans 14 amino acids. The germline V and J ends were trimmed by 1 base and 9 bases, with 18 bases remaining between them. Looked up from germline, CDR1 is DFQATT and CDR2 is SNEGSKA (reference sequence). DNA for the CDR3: TGCAGTGCTAGAGTTACCCCCACCACCCGGGCCCAGTACTTC. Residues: CSARVTPTTRAQYF.

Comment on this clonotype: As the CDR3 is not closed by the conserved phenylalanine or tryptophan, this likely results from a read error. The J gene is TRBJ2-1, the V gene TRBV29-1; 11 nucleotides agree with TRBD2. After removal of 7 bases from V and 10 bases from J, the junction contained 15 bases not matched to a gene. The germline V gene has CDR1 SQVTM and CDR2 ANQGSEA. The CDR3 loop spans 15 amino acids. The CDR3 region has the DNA TGCAGCGGGGCGGTACTAGCGGGAGTTAGGCCGGAGCAGTTCTAC. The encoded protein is CSGAVLAGVRPEQFY.

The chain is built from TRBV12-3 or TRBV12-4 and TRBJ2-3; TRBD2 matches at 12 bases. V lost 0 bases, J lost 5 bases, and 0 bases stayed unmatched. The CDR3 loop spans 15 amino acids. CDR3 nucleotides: TGTGCCAGCAGTTTAGCGACTAGCGGGGGAGATACGCAGTATTTT. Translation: CASSLATSGGDTQYF.

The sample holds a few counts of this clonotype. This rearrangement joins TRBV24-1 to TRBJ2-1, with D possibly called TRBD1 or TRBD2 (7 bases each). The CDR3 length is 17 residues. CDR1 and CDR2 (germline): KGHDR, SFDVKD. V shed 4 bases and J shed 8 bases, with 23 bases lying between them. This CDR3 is CATSDPLGGDSGDEQFF. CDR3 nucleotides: TGTGCCACCAGTGACCCACTGGGGGGGGACAGTGGGGATGAGCAGTTCTTC.

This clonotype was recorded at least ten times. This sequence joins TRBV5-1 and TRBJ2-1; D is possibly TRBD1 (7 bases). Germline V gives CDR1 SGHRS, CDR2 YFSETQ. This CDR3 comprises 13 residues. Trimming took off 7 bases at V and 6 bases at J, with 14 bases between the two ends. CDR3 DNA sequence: TGCGCCAGCTCAGGGGGGTGGGGCAATGAGCAGTTCTTC. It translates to CASSGGWGNEQFF.

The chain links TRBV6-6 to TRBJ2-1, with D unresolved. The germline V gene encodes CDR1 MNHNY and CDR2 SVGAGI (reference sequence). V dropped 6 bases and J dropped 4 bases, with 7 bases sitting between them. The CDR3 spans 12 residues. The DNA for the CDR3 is TGTGCCAGCAGACACTTGTACAATGAGCAGTTCTTC. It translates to CASRHLYNEQFF.

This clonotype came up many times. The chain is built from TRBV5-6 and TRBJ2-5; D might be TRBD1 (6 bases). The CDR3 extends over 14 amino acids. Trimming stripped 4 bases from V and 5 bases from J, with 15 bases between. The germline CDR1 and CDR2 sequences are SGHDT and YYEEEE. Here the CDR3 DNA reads TGTGCCAGCAGCCCGGCCCCTACAGGGGAGACCCAGTACTTC. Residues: CASSPAPTGETQYF.

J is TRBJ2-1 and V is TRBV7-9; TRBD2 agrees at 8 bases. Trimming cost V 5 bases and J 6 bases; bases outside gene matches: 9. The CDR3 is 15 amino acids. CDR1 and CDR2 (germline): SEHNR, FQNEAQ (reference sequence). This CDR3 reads CASSPLPGTSNEQFF. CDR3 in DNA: TGTGCCAGCAGCCCCCTCCCTGGGACTAGCAATGAGCAGTTCTTC.

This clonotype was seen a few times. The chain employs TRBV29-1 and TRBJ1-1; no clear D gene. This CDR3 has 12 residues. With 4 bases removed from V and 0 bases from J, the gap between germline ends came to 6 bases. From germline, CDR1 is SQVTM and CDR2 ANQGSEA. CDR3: CSVAVLNTEAFF. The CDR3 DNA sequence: TGCAGCGTTGCCGTTTTGAACACTGAAGCTTTCTTT.

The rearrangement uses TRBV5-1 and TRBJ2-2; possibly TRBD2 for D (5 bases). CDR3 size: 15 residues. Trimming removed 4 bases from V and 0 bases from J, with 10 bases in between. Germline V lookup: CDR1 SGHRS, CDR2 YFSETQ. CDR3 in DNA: TGCGCCAGCAGCATAACTAGGACGAACACCGGGGAGCTGTTTTTT. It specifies CASSITRTNTGELFF.

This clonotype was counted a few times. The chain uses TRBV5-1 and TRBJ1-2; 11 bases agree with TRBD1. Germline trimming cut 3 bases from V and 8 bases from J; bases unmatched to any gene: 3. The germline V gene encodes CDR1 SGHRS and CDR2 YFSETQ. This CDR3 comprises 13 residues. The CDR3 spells CASSWTGGEGYTF. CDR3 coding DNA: TGCGCCAGCAGCTGGACAGGGGGCGAGGGCTACACCTTC. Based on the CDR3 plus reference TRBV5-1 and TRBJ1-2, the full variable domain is KAGVTQTPRYLIKTRGQQVTLSCSPISGHRSVSWYQQTPGQGLQFLFEYFSETQRNKGNFPGRFSGRQFSNSRSEMNVSTLELGDSALYLCASSWTGGEGYTFGSGTRLTVV.

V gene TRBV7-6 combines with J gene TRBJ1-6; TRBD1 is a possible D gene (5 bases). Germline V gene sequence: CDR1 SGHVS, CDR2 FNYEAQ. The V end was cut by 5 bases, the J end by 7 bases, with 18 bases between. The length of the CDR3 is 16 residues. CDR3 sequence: CASSPEARAGNSPLHF. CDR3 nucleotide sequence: TGTGCCAGCAGCCCAGAAGCCAGGGCTGGAAATTCACCCCTCCACTTT.

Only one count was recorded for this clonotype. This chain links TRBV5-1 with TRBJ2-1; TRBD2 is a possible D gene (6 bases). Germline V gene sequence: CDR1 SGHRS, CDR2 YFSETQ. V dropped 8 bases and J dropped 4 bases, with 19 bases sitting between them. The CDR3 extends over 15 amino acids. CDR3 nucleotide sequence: TGCGCCAGTAGACGGAGGGCCATAGAGTACAATGAGCAGTTCTTC. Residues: CASRRRAIEYNEQFF.

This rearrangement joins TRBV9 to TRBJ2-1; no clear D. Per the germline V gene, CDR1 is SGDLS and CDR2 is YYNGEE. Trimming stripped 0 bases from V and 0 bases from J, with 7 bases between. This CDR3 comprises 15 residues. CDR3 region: CASSVEEDSYNEQFF. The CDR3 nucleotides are TGTGCCAGCAGCGTAGAAGAGGACTCCTACAATGAGCAGTTCTTC.

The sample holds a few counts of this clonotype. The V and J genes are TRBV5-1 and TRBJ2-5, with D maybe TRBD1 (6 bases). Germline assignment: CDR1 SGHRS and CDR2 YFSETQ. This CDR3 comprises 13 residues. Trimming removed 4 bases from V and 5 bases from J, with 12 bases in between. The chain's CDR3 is CASSHRVTETQYF. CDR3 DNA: TGCGCCAGCAGCCACAGGGTGACGGAGACCCAGTACTTC. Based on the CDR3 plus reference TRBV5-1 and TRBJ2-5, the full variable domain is KAGVTQTPRYLIKTRGQQVTLSCSPISGHRSVSWYQQTPGQGLQFLFEYFSETQRNKGNFPGRFSGRQFSNSRSEMNVSTLELGDSALYLCASSHRVTETQYFGPGTRLLVL.

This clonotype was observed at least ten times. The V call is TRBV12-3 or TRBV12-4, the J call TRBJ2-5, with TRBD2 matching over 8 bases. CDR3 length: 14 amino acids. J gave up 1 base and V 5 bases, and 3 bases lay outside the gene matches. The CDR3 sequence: CASSATSGQETQYF. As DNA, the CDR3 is TGTGCCAGCAGTGCTACTAGCGGCCAAGAGACCCAGTACTTC.

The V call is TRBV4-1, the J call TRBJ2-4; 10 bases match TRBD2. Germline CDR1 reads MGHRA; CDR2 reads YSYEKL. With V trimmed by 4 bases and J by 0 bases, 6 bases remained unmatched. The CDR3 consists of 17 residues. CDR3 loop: CASSPELAGLAKNIQYF. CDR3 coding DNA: TGCGCCAGCAGCCCGGAACTAGCGGGATTAGCCAAAAACATTCAGTACTTC.

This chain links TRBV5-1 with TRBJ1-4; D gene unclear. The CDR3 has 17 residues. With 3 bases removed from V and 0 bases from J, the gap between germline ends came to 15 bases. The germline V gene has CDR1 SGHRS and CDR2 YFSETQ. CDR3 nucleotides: TGCGCCAGCAGCTCCCGGGAGGGCCTATCAACTAATGAAAAACTGTTTTTT. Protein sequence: CASSSREGLSTNEKLFF.